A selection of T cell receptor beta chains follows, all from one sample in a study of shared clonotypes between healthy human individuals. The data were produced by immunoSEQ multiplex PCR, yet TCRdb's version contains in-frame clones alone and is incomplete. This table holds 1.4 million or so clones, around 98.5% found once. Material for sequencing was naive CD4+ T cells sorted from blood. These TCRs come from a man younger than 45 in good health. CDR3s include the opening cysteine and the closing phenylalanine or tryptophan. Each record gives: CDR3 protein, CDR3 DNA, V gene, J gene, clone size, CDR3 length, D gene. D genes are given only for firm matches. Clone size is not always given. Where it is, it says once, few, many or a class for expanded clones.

CDR3aa: CASSNLVPGELFF; CDR3nt: TGTGCCAGTAGTAACCTAGTCCCCGGGGAGCTGTTTTTT; v_gene: TRBV19; j_gene: TRBJ2-2; abundance: .; len: 13; d_gene: .
CDR3aa: CASSLAWGGNQPQHF; CDR3nt: TGTGCCAGCAGCCTGGCCTGGGGAGGCAATCAGCCCCAGCATTTT; v_gene: TRBV28; j_gene: TRBJ1-5; abundance: .; len: 15; d_gene: .
CDR3aa: CASSGTGGYEQYF; CDR3nt: TGTGCCAGTAGCGGCACAGGGGGCTACGAGCAGTACTTC; v_gene: TRBV19; j_gene: TRBJ2-7; abundance: .; len: 13; d_gene: TRBD1
CDR3aa: CASSDKQGNYGYTF; CDR3nt: TGTGCCAGCAGTGATAAACAGGGAAACTATGGCTACACCTTC; v_gene: TRBV5-4; j_gene: TRBJ1-2; abundance: .; len: 14; d_gene: .
CDR3aa: CASSYSTGGVEKLFF; CDR3nt: TGTGCCAGCAGTTACTCGACAGGGGGGGTTGAAAAACTGTTTTTT; v_gene: TRBV6-6; j_gene: TRBJ1-4; abundance: once; len: 15; d_gene: TRBD1
CDR3aa: CASSYSGQLNIQYF; CDR3nt: TGTGCCAGCAGTTACTCTGGACAGTTAAACATTCAGTACTTC; v_gene: TRBV6-5; j_gene: TRBJ2-4; abundance: .; len: 14; d_gene: .
CDR3aa: CSGDTGTTDTQYF; CDR3nt: TGCAGCGGCGACACAGGGACCACAGATACGCAGTATTTT; v_gene: TRBV29-1; j_gene: TRBJ2-3; abundance: .; len: 13; d_gene: .
CDR3aa: CASSGTGTSGSFSDTQYF; CDR3nt: TGTGCCAGCAGTGGAACCGGGACTAGCGGGAGCTTTTCGGATACGCAGTATTTT; v_gene: TRBV2; j_gene: TRBJ2-3; abundance: .; len: 18; d_gene: TRBD2
CDR3aa: CASSPRTGNLLEQYF; CDR3nt: TGTGCCAGCTCACCCCGGACAGGGAATCTTCTCGAGCAGTACTTC; v_gene: TRBV18; j_gene: TRBJ2-7; abundance: .; len: 15; d_gene: TRBD1
CDR3aa: CASSPRQQQETQYF; CDR3nt: TGTGCCAGCAGTCCAAGGCAGCAACAAGAGACCCAGTACTTC; v_gene: TRBV7-9; j_gene: TRBJ2-5; abundance: once; len: 14; d_gene: .
CDR3aa: CASSPLSGGSTDTQYF; CDR3nt: TGTGCCAGTAGCCCCTTGTCAGGGGGTAGCACAGATACGCAGTATTTT; v_gene: TRBV19; j_gene: TRBJ2-3; abundance: once; len: 16; d_gene: TRBD1
CDR3aa: CASSQLAGAYNEQFF; CDR3nt: TGTGCCAGCAGCCAACTAGCGGGAGCATACAATGAGCAGTTCTTC; v_gene: TRBV14; j_gene: TRBJ2-1; abundance: .; len: 15; d_gene: TRBD2
CDR3aa: CASTPPNRGGNTIYF; CDR3nt: TGTGCCAGTACCCCCCCCAACAGGGGCGGAAACACCATATATTTT; v_gene: TRBV19; j_gene: TRBJ1-3; abundance: .; len: 15; d_gene: TRBD1
CDR3aa: CASSVLPTGGMLGTEAFF; CDR3nt: TGTGCCAGCAGCGTCCTGCCTACAGGGGGCATGTTAGGCACTGAAGCTTTCTTT; v_gene: TRBV7-8; j_gene: TRBJ1-1; abundance: .; len: 18; d_gene: TRBD1
CDR3aa: CAGNGQKNYGYTF; CDR3nt: TGTGCCGGAAACGGGCAAAAAAACTATGGCTACACCTTC; v_gene: TRBV7-9; j_gene: TRBJ1-2; abundance: .; len: 13; d_gene: .
CDR3aa: CASSLQGPETEAFF; CDR3nt: TGTGCCAGCAGCCTCCAGGGGCCCGAAACTGAAGCTTTCTTT; v_gene: TRBV5-4; j_gene: TRBJ1-1; abundance: .; len: 14; d_gene: .
CDR3aa: CASSRRDVSTEAFF; CDR3nt: TGTGCCAGCAGCCGAAGGGACGTGTCCACTGAAGCTTTCTTT; v_gene: TRBV6-5; j_gene: TRBJ1-1; abundance: .; len: 14; d_gene: .
CDR3aa: CASSLRLAGYNEQFF; CDR3nt: TGTGCCAGCAGCCTACGACTAGCGGGCTACAATGAGCAGTTCTTC; v_gene: TRBV27; j_gene: TRBJ2-1; abundance: .; len: 15; d_gene: TRBD2
CDR3aa: CASSELRGTDTDTQYF; CDR3nt: TGCGCCAGCAGCGAGCTACGGGGGACAGACACAGATACGCAGTATTTT; v_gene: TRBV5-1; j_gene: TRBJ2-3; abundance: .; len: 16; d_gene: .
CDR3aa: CASSGTAGGWGYEQYF; CDR3nt: TGTGCCAGCAGCGGGACAGCGGGAGGCTGGGGCTACGAGCAGTACTTC; v_gene: TRBV7-2; j_gene: TRBJ2-7; abundance: .; len: 16; d_gene: TRBD2
CDR3aa: CASSLGTSGRGSTDTQYF; CDR3nt: TGTGCCAGCAGTCTCGGGACTAGCGGGAGAGGGAGCACAGATACGCAGTATTTT; v_gene: TRBV5-4; j_gene: TRBJ2-3; abundance: once; len: 18; d_gene: TRBD2